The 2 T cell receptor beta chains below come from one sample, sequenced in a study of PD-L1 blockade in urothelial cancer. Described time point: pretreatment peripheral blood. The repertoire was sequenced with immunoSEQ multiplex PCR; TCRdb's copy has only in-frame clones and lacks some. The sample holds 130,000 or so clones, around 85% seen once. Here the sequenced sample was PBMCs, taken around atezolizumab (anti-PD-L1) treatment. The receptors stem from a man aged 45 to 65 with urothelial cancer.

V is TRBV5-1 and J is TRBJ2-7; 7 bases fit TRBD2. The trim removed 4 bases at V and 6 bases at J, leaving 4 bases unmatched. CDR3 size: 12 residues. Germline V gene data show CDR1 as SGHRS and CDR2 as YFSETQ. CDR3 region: CASSASGFEQYF. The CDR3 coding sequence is TGCGCCAGCAGCGCTAGCGGTTTCGAGCAGTACTTC.

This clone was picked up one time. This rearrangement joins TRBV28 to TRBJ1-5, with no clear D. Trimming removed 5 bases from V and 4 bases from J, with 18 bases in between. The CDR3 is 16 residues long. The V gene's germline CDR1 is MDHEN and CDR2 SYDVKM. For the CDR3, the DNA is TGTGCCAGCAGTCGACTTGCGGGTAATCGGAATCAGCCCCAGCATTTT. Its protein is CASSRLAGNRNQPQHF. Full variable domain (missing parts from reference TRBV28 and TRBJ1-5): DVKVTQSSRYLVKRTGEKVFLECVQDMDHENMFWYRQDPGLGLRLIYFSYDVKMKEKGDIPEGYSVSREKKERFSLILESASTNQTSMYLCASSRLAGNRNQPQHFGDGTRLSIL.